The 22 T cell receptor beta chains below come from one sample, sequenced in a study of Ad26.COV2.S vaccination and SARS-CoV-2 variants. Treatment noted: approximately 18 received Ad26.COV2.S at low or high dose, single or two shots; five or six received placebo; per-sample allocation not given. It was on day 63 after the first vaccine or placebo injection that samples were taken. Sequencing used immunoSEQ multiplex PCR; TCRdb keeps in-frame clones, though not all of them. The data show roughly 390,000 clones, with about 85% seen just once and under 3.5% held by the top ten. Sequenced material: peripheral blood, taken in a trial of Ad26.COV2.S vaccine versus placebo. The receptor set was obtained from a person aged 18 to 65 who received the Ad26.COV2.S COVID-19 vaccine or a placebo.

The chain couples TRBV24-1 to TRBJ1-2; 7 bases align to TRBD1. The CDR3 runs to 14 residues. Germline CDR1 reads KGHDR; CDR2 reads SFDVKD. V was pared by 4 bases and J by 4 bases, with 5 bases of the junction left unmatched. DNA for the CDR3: TGTGCCACCAGTGAAGACCGGGACAGCTATGGCTACACCTTC. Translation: CATSEDRDSYGYTF.

CDR3 residues: CASRVTTLTDTQYF. As DNA, the CDR3 is TGTGCCAGCAGGGTCACCACCTTGACAGATACGCAGTATTTT. The chain is built from TRBV2 and TRBJ2-3; D gene uncertain. Germline loops: CDR1 SNHLY, CDR2 FYNNEI. The V gene lost 6 bases and the J gene lost 3 bases, with 13 bases spanning the gap. The CDR3 spans 14 residues.

The DNA of the CDR3 is TGTGCCAGCAGCGGAAAAGGACAGATGAACACTGAAGCTTTCTTT. Protein product: CASSGKGQMNTEAFF. The chain joins TRBV9 to TRBJ1-1; tentatively, D is TRBD1 (6 bases). This CDR3 comprises 15 residues. Germline assignment: CDR1 SGDLS and CDR2 YYNGEE. V was pared by 3 bases and J by 0 bases, with 12 bases between.

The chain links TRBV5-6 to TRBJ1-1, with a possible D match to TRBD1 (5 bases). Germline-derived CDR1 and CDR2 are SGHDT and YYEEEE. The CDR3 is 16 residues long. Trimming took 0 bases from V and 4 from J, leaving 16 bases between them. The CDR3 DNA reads TGTGCCAGCAGCTTGGCTCCATTCTACCAGGGCACTGAAGCTTTCTTT. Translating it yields CASSLAPFYQGTEAFF. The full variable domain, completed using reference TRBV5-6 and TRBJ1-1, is DAGVTQSPTHLIKTRGQQVTLRCSPKSGHDTVSWYQQALGQGPQFIFQYYEEEERQRGNFPDRFSGHQFPNYSSELNVNALLLGDSALYLCASSLAPFYQGTEAFFGQGTRLTVV.

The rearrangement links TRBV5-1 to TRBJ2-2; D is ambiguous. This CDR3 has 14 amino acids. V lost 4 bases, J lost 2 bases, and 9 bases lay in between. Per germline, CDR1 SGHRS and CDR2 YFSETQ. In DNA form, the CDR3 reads TGCGCCAGCAGCCCGAGCCTCAACACCGGGGAGCTGTTTTTT. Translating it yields CASSPSLNTGELFF.

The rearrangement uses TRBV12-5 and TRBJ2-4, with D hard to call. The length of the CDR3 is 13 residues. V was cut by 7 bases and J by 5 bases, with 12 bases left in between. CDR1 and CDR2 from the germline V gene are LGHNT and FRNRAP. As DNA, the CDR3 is TGTGCTAGTGCCCTGGACCTCCAAAACATTCAGTACTTC. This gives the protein CASALDLQNIQYF.

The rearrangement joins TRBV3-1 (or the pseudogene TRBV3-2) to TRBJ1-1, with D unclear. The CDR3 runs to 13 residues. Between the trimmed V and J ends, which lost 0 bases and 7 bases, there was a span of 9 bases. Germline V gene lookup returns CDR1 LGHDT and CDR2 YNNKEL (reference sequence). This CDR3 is CASSQEIGFEAFF. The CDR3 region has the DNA TGTGCCAGCAGCCAAGAGATAGGGTTTGAAGCTTTCTTT.

CDR3 region: CASSPRSGGDGETQYF. The CDR3 DNA reads as TGCGCCAGCAGCCCCCGCTCAGGGGGCGACGGGGAGACCCAGTACTTC. This sequence joins TRBV5-1 and TRBJ2-5; 8 bases are a match to TRBD1. V shed 4 bases and J 5 bases; nucleotides not matched to a gene: 13. Germline CDR1 and CDR2: SGHRS and YFSETQ. This CDR3 region has 16 residues.

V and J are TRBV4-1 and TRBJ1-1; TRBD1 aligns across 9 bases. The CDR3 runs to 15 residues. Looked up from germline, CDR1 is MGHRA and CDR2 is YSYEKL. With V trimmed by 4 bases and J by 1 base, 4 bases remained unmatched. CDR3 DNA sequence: TGCGCCAGCAGCCCGCAGGGACAGGGGAACACTGAAGCTTTCTTT. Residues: CASSPQGQGNTEAFF.

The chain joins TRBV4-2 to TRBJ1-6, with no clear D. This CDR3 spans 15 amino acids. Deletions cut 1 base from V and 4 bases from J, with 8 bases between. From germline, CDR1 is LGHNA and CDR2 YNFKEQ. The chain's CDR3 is CASSQGRGYNSPLHF. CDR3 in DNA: TGTGCCAGCAGCCAAGGGAGAGGATATAATTCACCCCTCCACTTT.

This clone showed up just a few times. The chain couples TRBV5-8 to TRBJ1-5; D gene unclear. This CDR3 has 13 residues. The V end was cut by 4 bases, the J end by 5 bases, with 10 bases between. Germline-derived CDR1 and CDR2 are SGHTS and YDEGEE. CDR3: CASSPRTDQPQHF. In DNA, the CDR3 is TGTGCCAGCAGCCCCCGGACCGATCAGCCCCAGCATTTT.

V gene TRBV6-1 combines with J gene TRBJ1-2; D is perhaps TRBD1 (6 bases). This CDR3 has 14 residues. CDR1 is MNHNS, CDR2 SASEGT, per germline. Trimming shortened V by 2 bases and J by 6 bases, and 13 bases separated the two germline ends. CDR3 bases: TGTGCCAGCAGTGAATCGCAGGGGTTTCATGGCTACACCTTC. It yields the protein CASSESQGFHGYTF.

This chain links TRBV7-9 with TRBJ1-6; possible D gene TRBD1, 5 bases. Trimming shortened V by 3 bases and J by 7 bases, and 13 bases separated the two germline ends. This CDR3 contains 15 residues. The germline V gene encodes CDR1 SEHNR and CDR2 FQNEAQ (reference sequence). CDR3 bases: TGTGCCAGCAGCTTGACGGGACCCTCAAATTCACCCCTCCACTTT. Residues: CASSLTGPSNSPLHF.

CDR3 coding DNA: TGTGCCAGCAGCTTACGAGGGACACGGAGAAACACCGGGGAGCTGTTTTTT. As protein: CASSLRGTRRNTGELFF. V and J are TRBV7-2 and TRBJ2-2, with a tentative D call TRBD1 (6 bases). The CDR3 sequence is 17 residues long. Germline V lookup: CDR1 SGHTA, CDR2 FQGNSA. Trimming left V 2 bases short and J 2 bases short, with 15 bases between.

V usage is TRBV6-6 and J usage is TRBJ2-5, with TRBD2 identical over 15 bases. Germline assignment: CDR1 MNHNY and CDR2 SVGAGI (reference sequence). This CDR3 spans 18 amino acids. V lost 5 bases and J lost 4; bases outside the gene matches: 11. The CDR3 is CASSLAGTSGGIGETQYF. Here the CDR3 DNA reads TGTGCCAGCAGTCTGGCCGGGACTAGCGGGGGGATTGGAGAGACCCAGTACTTC.

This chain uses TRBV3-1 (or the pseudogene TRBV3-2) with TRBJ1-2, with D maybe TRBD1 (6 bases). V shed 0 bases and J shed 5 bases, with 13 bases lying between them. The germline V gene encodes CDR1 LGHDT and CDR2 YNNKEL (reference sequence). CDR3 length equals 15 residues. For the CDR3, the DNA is TGTGCCAGCAGCCAAGACGAAGGGGGTCGGTATGGCTACACCTTC. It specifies CASSQDEGGRYGYTF.

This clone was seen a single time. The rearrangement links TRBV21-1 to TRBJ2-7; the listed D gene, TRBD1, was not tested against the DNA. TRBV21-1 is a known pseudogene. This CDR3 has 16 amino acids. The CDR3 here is CASSKALRNRGDEQYF. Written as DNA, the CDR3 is TGTGCCAGCAGCAAAGCCCTTAGGAACAGGGGGGACGAGCAGTACTTC.

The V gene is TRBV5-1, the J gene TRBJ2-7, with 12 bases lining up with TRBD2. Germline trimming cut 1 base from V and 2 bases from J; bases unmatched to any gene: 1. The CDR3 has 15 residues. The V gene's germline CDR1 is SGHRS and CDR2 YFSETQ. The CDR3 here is CASSLTSGGTYEQYF. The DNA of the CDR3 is TGCGCCAGCAGCTTGACTAGCGGGGGGACCTACGAGCAGTACTTC.

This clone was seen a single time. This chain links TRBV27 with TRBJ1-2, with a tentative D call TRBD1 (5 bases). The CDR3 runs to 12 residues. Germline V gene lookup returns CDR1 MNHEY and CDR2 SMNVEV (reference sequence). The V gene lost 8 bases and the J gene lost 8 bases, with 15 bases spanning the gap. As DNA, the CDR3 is TGTGCCAGCGGTAAGAGGGGTCAAGGCTACACCTTC. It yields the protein CASGKRGQGYTF.

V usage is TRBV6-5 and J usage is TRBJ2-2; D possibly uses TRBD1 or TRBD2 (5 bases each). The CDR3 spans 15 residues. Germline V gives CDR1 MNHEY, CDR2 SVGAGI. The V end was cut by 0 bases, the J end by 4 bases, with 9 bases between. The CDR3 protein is CASSYSWGFTGELFF. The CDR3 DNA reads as TGTGCCAGCAGTTACTCATGGGGGTTCACCGGGGAGCTGTTTTTT.

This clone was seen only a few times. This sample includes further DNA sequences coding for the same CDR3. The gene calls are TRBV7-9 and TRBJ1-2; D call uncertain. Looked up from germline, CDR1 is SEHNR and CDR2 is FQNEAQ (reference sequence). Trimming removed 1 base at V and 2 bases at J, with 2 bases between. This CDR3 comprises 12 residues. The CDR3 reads CASSLGNYGYTF. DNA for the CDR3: TGTGCCAGCAGCTTAGGGAACTATGGCTACACCTTC.

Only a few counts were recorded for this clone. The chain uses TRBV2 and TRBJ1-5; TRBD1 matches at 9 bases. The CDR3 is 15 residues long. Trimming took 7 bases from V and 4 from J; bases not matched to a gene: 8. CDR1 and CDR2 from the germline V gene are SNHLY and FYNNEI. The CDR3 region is CASTLDRGVNQPQHF. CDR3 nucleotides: TGTGCCAGCACCCTAGACAGGGGGGTTAATCAGCCCCAGCATTTT.